This T cell receptor beta chain was captured in a study of cytomegalovirus exposure and HLA in healthy donors. Comment on this clone: Its antigen is undetermined.

Whole-study findings and limits: In a later analysis, HLA-associated TCR beta chains were more clonally expanded than equally common others. In vitro testing confirmed a few CMV-associated chains as specific for CMV antigens. In an earlier analysis, about 87% or about 30%: the productive usage of most TCR beta V segments. A later analysis appeared to link common viral pathogens to several of the most significant clusters.

Primers for the PCR totalled 60 Vbeta and 13 Jbeta. Clones were read by immunoSEQ multiplex PCR, and TCRdb kept only the in-frame ones, dropping some. The data contain some 100,000 clones, roughly 74% of them singletons. Sequencing was carried out using PBMCs. The TCR was taken from a woman aged 70-85 years in good health and CMV-seropositive.

For the CDR3, the DNA is TGTGCCAGCAGTTTATATCGACAGGGGGTGTACCAAGAGACCCAGTACTTC. Protein product: CASSLYRQGVYQETQYF. This chain joins TRBV27 and TRBJ2-5, with 9 bases matching TRBD1. The V gene's germline CDR1 is MNHEY and CDR2 SMNVEV (reference sequence). With 1 base clipped from V and 0 bases from J, the junction kept 6 bases outside the gene matches. This CDR3 region has 17 residues.